The clone carrying this T cell receptor (beta chain) has a single count. Its antigen is unidentified. This sample was included in a study of cytomegalovirus exposure and HLA in healthy donors. Primers: 60 Vbeta forward and 13 Jbeta reverse. Produced via immunoSEQ multiplex PCR; TCRdb's table is partial and in-frame only. Among about 160,000 clones listed, 65% to 70% were seen once. The CDR3 extends over 13 amino acids. The germline V gene has CDR1 ENHRY and CDR2 SYGVKD. Study-level points and caveats: Later analysis identified a missense DCLRE1C variant that was linked to TCR beta V- and J-gene trimming. A previous analysis found most TCR beta V segments productive roughly 90% or roughly 30% of the time.

The clonotype originates from a woman between 18 and 29 years old in good health and CMV-seropositive. The specimen was PBMCs. The chain couples TRBV10-3 to TRBJ2-5, with TRBD2 as a possible D gene (7 bases). The J call is in doubt because the DNA end fits TRBJ2-7 better. The CDR3 sequence is CAISEGQRGEQYF. CDR3 nucleotides: TGTGCCATCAGTGAGGGACAGCGGGGCGAGCAGTACTTC.